These 22 T cell receptor beta chains share one sample of origin, sequenced in a study of cytomegalovirus exposure and HLA in healthy donors. PCR employed 60 Vbeta and 13 Jbeta primers. The protocol was immunoSEQ multiplex PCR, while the TCRdb copy is restricted to in-frame clones and leaves out a portion. The sample gives around 33,000 clones, around 76% of which show up once; more than 7% is in the top ten. The specimen was PBMCs. The receptors originated from a woman in her twenties or thirties in good health and CMV-seropositive.

The rearrangement joins TRBV19 to TRBJ1-5, with D perhaps matching TRBD1 (5 bases). Germline CDR1 is LNHDA and CDR2 is SQIVND (reference sequence). Trimming removed 6 bases at V and 2 bases at J, with 20 bases between. The CDR3 has 17 residues. CDR3 DNA: TGTGCCAGTAGCAGCCGTTTGGGGGGGATAGGCAATCAGCCCCAGCATTTT. The encoded protein is CASSSRLGGIGNQPQHF.

This rearrangement joins TRBV10-3 to TRBJ2-1, with a weak D call TRBD1 (5 bases). The V gene's germline CDR1 is ENHRY and CDR2 SYGVKD. Trimming stripped 3 bases from V and 6 bases from J, with 15 bases between. The CDR3 loop spans 15 amino acids. CDR3 nucleotides: TGTGCCATCAGTGAACCAGGGCTAGGTGCCAATGAGCAGTTCTTC. It yields the protein CAISEPGLGANEQFF.

V usage is TRBV9 and J usage is TRBJ2-5; the D is unclear. The CDR3 has 14 residues. The germline gives CDR1 SGDLS, CDR2 YYNGEE. Trimming cost V 0 bases and J 4 bases, with 10 bases left between them. CDR3 sequence: CASSVEVGRETQYF. DNA of the CDR3: TGTGCCAGCAGCGTAGAAGTGGGCCGAGAGACCCAGTACTTC.

The chain joins TRBV2 to TRBJ1-3; 7 bases are shared with TRBD1. The germline gives CDR1 SNHLY, CDR2 FYNNEI. This CDR3 contains 15 residues. With 4 bases clipped from V and 1 base from J, the junction kept 4 bases outside the gene matches. The chain's CDR3 is CASSAIQGSGNTIYF. CDR3 in DNA: TGTGCCAGCAGTGCCATACAGGGGTCTGGAAACACCATATATTTT.

The chain carries TRBV27 and TRBJ2-2; no clear D gene. The CDR3 covers 13 residues. The germline CDR1 and CDR2 sequences are MNHEY and SMNVEV (reference sequence). V lost 7 bases and J 2 bases, leaving 8 bases between the germline ends. Here the CDR3 reads CASTDTNTGELFF. CDR3 DNA: TGTGCCAGCACCGACACCAACACCGGGGAGCTGTTTTTT.

The chain couples TRBV5-1 to TRBJ2-1; 7 bases align to TRBD2. The V gene's germline CDR1 is SGHRS and CDR2 YFSETQ. J lost 2 bases, V lost 5 bases, and 4 bases had no gene match. CDR3 length: 14 amino acids. The CDR3 DNA reads TGCGCCAGCAGGACTAGCAGTCCCTACAATGAGCAGTTCTTC. Protein sequence: CASRTSSPYNEQFF. Full variable domain (outside the CDR3, taken from reference TRBV5-1 and TRBJ2-1): KAGVTQTPRYLIKTRGQQVTLSCSPISGHRSVSWYQQTPGQGLQFLFEYFSETQRNKGNFPGRFSGRQFSNSRSEMNVSTLELGDSALYLCASRTSSPYNEQFFGPGTRLTVL.

On this clone itself: An end of the junction differs from the germline gene, which may be a read error. Other nucleotide sequences from this sample produce the same CDR3. The V call is TRBV5-1, the J call TRBJ2-1, with TRBD1 matching 8 bases. In germline, CDR1 is SGHRS, CDR2 YFSETQ. The CDR3 consists of 16 residues. This CDR3 reads CASSARTGSLSGEQFF. CDR3 coding DNA: TGTGCCAGCAGCGCCCGGACAGGGAGCCTCAGTGGTGAGCAGTTCTTC.

The rearrangement uses TRBV7-3 and TRBJ2-3; maybe TRBD2 (5 bases). CDR1 is SGHTA, CDR2 FQGTGA, per germline. Trimming cost V 0 bases and J 6 bases, with 13 bases left between them. The length of the CDR3 is 15 residues. This CDR3 reads CASSLTLALYDTQYF. The CDR3 DNA reads as TGTGCCAGCAGCTTAACGCTAGCACTCTACGATACGCAGTATTTT.

V is TRBV21-1 and J is TRBJ1-1. TRBV21-1 represents a pseudogene. CDR3 length: 14 residues. CDR3 amino acids: CASSIPGNSTEAFF. CDR3 coding DNA: TGTGCCAGCAGCATTCCGGGGAATTCCACTGAAGCTTTCTTT.

Turning to this clone: One end of the junction is discordant with germline, which a read error may explain. The gene calls are TRBV7-9 and TRBJ2-2, with D perhaps matching TRBD1 (6 bases). The germline gives CDR1 SEHNR, CDR2 FQNEAQ (reference sequence). This CDR3 spans 13 amino acids. DNA for the CDR3: TGTTCCAGCAGCTCCCCAGGGGTCGGGGAGCTGTTTTTT. This encodes CSSSSPGVGELFF.

This chain's CDR3 is CASSPAGGSPYGYTF. CDR3 coding DNA: TGTGCCAGCAGCCCCGCGGGGGGGTCGCCCTATGGCTACACCTTC. The chain links TRBV7-3 to TRBJ1-2; D is perhaps TRBD1 (5 bases). Germline V gives CDR1 SGHTA, CDR2 FQGTGA. V shed 5 bases and J shed 4 bases, with 17 bases lying between them. The CDR3 sequence is 15 residues long. Combining the CDR3 with reference TRBV7-3 and TRBJ1-2 gives the whole variable domain GAGVSQTPSNKVTEKGKYVELRCDPISGHTALYWYRQSLGQGPEFLIYFQGTGAADDSGLPNDRFFAVRPEGSVSTLKIQRTERGDSAVYLCASSPAGGSPYGYTFGSGTRLTVV.

This chain joins TRBV5-1 and TRBJ2-7; a possible D gene is TRBD2 (6 bases). The CDR3 length is 15 residues. Deletions cut 1 base from V and 2 bases from J, with 13 bases between. Germline CDR1 reads SGHRS; CDR2 reads YFSETQ. The CDR3 loop reads CASSLNTGAAYEQYF. The CDR3 nucleotides are TGCGCCAGCAGCTTGAATACGGGAGCGGCCTACGAGCAGTACTTC.

CDR3 in DNA: TGCGCCAGCAGCCCGGGCCAGGGTGCGGACTATGGCTACACCTTC. Protein sequence: CASSPGQGADYGYTF. The chain couples TRBV4-1 to TRBJ1-2; TRBD1 might be the D (5 bases). V was trimmed by 4 bases and J by 3 bases, leaving 15 bases between them. Germline values: CDR1 MGHRA, CDR2 YSYEKL. The CDR3 length is 15 residues.

The chain has TRBV6-6 and TRBJ2-7; 7 bases are shared with TRBD2. Trimming removed 0 bases from V and 3 bases from J; junction bases left unmatched: 5. Germline V gene sequence: CDR1 MNHNY, CDR2 SVGAGI (reference sequence). CDR3 length: 15 residues. Here the CDR3 DNA reads TGTGCCAGCAGTTACTCGAGGGGAGGGATCTACGAGCAGTACTTC. Amino acid sequence: CASSYSRGGIYEQYF.

J is TRBJ1-3 and V is TRBV19; unclear D gene. V was trimmed by 1 base and J by 3 bases, leaving 10 bases between them. From germline, CDR1 is LNHDA and CDR2 SQIVND (reference sequence). CDR3 length equals 15 residues. CDR3 amino acids: CASSIGPQVGNTIYF. CDR3 DNA sequence: TGTGCCAGTAGTATAGGGCCTCAGGTTGGAAACACCATATATTTT. The full variable domain, in which reference TRBV19 and TRBJ1-3 provide the parts outside the CDR3, is DGGITQSPKYLFRKEGQNVTLSCEQNLNHDAMYWYRQDPGQGLRLIYYSQIVNDFQKGDIAEGYSVSREKKESFPLTVTSAQKNPTAFYLCASSIGPQVGNTIYFGEGSWLTVV.

This chain uses TRBV6-6 with TRBJ1-4; 10 bases agree with TRBD1. The ends lost 4 bases at V and 5 bases at J; junction bases unmatched: 4. Germline CDR1 MNHNY, CDR2 SVGAGI (reference sequence). CDR3 length equals 15 residues. In nucleotides, the CDR3 is TGTGCCAGCAGTTGGCCGGGACAGGGGAATGAAAAACTGTTTTTT. Encoded protein: CASSWPGQGNEKLFF.

The chain couples TRBV6-1 to TRBJ1-5, with 8 bases lining up with TRBD1. In germline, CDR1 is MNHNS, CDR2 SASEGT. This CDR3 comprises 15 residues. V lost 6 bases and J lost 7; bases outside the gene matches: 11. CDR3 sequence: CASRGRQGLWQPQHF. CDR3 nucleotide sequence: TGTGCCAGCAGAGGAAGACAGGGGTTATGGCAGCCCCAGCATTTT.

The gene calls are TRBV7-2 and TRBJ1-2; 7 bases are shared with TRBD1. Germline lookup yields CDR1 SGHTA and CDR2 FQGNSA. After removal of 1 base from V and 5 bases from J, the junction contained 7 bases not matched to a gene. This CDR3 is 15 amino acids long. The CDR3 here is CASSLDRGLTYGYTF. As DNA, the CDR3 is TGTGCCAGCAGCTTAGACAGGGGTCTCACATATGGCTACACCTTC.

The V and J genes are TRBV4-1 and TRBJ2-1; 9 positions match TRBD2. This CDR3 region has 16 residues. With V trimmed by 2 bases and J by 3 bases, 5 bases remained unmatched. Germline V gives CDR1 MGHRA, CDR2 YSYEKL. The CDR3 sequence is CASSQISGRIYNEQFF. The CDR3 DNA sequence: TGCGCCAGCAGCCAAATCAGCGGGAGGATCTACAATGAGCAGTTCTTC.

As concerns this clone: This same CDR3 is encoded by further DNA sequences in the sample. The chain carries TRBV18 and TRBJ2-2; 10 bases agree with TRBD2. Looked up from germline, CDR1 is KGHSH and CDR2 is LQKENI. J lost 1 base, V lost 3 bases, and 2 bases had no gene match. The CDR3 extends over 16 amino acids. CDR3 protein: CASSPRTSGNTGELFF. In DNA, the CDR3 is TGTGCCAGCTCACCCCGGACTAGCGGGAACACCGGGGAGCTGTTTTTT.

The rearrangement joins TRBV15 to TRBJ1-4; possibly TRBD1 for D (6 bases). Trimming cost V 5 bases and J 8 bases, with 21 bases left between them. CDR3 length: 16 residues. Per germline, CDR1 LNHNV and CDR2 YYDKDF (reference sequence). CDR3 sequence (DNA): TGTGCCACCAGCGGCGGGGGGGCAGGGGTACGCGAAAAACTGTTTTTT. Translated: CATSGGGAGVREKLFF.

V is TRBV5-5 and J is TRBJ2-5; D might be TRBD2 (5 bases). Trimming cost V 3 bases and J 1 base, with 13 bases left between them. Germline assignment: CDR1 SGHKS and CDR2 YYEKEE (reference sequence). CDR3 length equals 15 residues. The CDR3 coding sequence is TGTGCCAGCAGCTCGCCCATTGCGGGCCAAGAGACCCAGTACTTC. Encoded protein: CASSSPIAGQETQYF.